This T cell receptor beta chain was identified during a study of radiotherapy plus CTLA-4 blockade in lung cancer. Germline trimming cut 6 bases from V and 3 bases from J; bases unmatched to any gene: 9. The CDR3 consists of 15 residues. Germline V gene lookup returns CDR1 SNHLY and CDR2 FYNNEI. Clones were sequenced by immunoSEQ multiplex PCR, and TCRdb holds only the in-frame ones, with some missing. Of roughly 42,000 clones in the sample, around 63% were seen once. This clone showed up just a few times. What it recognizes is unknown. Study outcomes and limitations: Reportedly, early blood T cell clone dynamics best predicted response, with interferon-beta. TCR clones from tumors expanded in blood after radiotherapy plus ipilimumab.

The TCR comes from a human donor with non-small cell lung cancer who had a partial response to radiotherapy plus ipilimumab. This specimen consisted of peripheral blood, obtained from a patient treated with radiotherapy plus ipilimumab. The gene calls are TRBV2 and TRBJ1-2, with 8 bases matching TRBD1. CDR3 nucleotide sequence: TGTGCCAGCAGCCAAAATACAGGGGGGGACTATGGCTACACCTTC. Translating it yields CASSQNTGGDYGYTF.